This T cell receptor (beta chain) was obtained from a study of blood T cell repertoires in COVID-19. For the study at large: Spain, Italy and the United States supplied samples that represented acute and convalescent COVID-19. The analysed material was cDNA or gDNA that came from T cells, B-cell-depleted T cells, or PBMCs.

V lost 7 bases to trimming and J lost 8 bases; unmatched junction nucleotides: 7. The CDR3 is 13 residues long. CDR1 SGHAT and CDR2 FQNNGV come from the germline V gene. Enrolled during active infection, Seattle patients were then followed longitudinally. Per the original methods: Reference gene primer amplification in the assay estimated nucleated cell counts. TCRdb's table, derived via immunoSEQ multiplex PCR, lists solely in-frame clones and lacks some. V and J calls and clone size are copied from that table; D and trimming were computed from the DNA. The sample carries 200,000 to 250,000 clones, around 90% recorded once.

The sample consisted of peripheral blood. This TCR derives from a man aged 55 to 69 with COVID-19, enrolled during active disease. The V gene is TRBV11-2, the J gene TRBJ2-1, with 8 bases matching TRBD2. CDR3 region: CASTQPGGDEQFF. CDR3 bases: TGTGCCAGCACCCAACCCGGGGGGGATGAGCAGTTCTTC.